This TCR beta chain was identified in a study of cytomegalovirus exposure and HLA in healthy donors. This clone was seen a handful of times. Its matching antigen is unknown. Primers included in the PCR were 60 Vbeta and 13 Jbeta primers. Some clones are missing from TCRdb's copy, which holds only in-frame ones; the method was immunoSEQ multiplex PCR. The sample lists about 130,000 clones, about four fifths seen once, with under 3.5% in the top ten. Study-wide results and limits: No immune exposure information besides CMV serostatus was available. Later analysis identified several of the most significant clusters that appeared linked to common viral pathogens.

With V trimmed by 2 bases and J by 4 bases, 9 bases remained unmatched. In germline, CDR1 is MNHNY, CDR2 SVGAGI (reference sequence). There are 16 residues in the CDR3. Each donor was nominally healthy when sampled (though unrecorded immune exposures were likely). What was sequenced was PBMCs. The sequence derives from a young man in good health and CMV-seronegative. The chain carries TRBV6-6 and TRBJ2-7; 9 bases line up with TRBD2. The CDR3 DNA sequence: TGTGCCAGCAGTTACCCTGGGCTAGCGGGAAGGTACGAGCAGTACTTC. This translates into CASSYPGLAGRYEQYF.